The next 12 T cell receptor beta chains were all read from a single sample in a study of T cells in tuberculosis. Sequencing was performed with immunoSEQ multiplex PCR; in TCRdb, only in-frame clones are kept and a portion is missing. Of 35,000 to 50,000 clones in the sample, approximately 94% were seen once. The specimen was PBMCs. The origin of the receptors is a donor aged 10 to 29 with latent tuberculosis or without tuberculosis infection. Some clones in this sample may be carry-over from other donors' samples.

The rearrangement links TRBV28 to TRBJ1-4, with D uncertain. Trimming stripped 6 bases from V and 7 bases from J, with 12 bases between. CDR1 MDHEN and CDR2 SYDVKM come from the germline V gene. CDR3 length: 13 amino acids. CDR3 coding DNA: TGTGCCAGCAGAGAGAGGGTGGTTGAAAAACTGTTTTTT. Encoded protein: CASRERVVEKLFF. Supplemented by reference TRBV28 and TRBJ1-4, the full variable domain reads DVKVTQSSRYLVKRTGEKVFLECVQDMDHENMFWYRQDPGLGLRLIYFSYDVKMKEKGDIPEGYSVSREKKERFSLILESASTNQTSMYLCASRERVVEKLFFGSGTQLSVL.

The CDR3: CASSPNLETQYF. In nucleotides, the CDR3 is TGTGCCAGCTCACCCAACTTAGAGACCCAGTACTTC. The V gene is TRBV18, the J gene TRBJ2-5, with D hard to call. From germline, CDR1 is KGHSH and CDR2 LQKENI. Deletions cut 3 bases from V and 4 bases from J, with 6 bases between. CDR3 size: 12 residues.

This rearrangement joins TRBV11-3 to TRBJ2-1; 9 bases are a match to TRBD1. The CDR3 extends over 15 amino acids. Germline V gene data show CDR1 as SGHNT and CDR2 as YENEEA. With 4 bases clipped from V and 7 bases from J, the junction kept 8 bases outside the gene matches. The CDR3, as DNA: TGTGCCAGCAGCTCCGGACAGGGGCAATCGAATGAGCAGTTCTTC. It yields the protein CASSSGQGQSNEQFF.

This chain connects TRBV5-5 to TRBJ1-3; 8 bases are shared with TRBD1. V shed 4 bases, J shed 4 bases, and the junction held 7 bases outside the gene matches. Germline CDR1 reads SGHKS; CDR2 reads YYEKEE (reference sequence). There are 15 residues in the CDR3. This CDR3 is CASSHGQGEGNTIYF. The CDR3 DNA sequence: TGTGCCAGCAGCCACGGACAGGGAGAAGGAAACACCATATATTTT.

V and J are TRBV12-5 and TRBJ2-1; D gene uncertain. Trimming removed 0 bases from V and 7 bases from J, with 13 bases in between. Germline V lookup: CDR1 LGHNT, CDR2 FRNRAP. The CDR3 extends over 15 amino acids. The CDR3 spells CASGLVRGVGNEQFF. CDR3 in DNA: TGTGCTAGTGGTTTGGTACGTGGAGTTGGGAATGAGCAGTTCTTC.

The chain has TRBV29-1 and TRBJ2-1; unclear D gene. The CDR3 extends over 15 amino acids. V dropped 7 bases and J dropped 2 bases, with 18 bases sitting between them. In germline, CDR1 is SQVTM, CDR2 ANQGSEA. CDR3 in amino acids: CSAFPPYNTYNEQFF. The CDR3 DNA reads TGCAGCGCCTTTCCCCCCTATAATACCTACAATGAGCAGTTCTTC.

The chain employs TRBV29-1 and TRBJ2-1; TRBD1 matches 9 bases. The CDR3 extends over 16 amino acids. CDR1 and CDR2 (germline): SQVTM, ANQGSEA. Trimming removed 5 bases from V and 3 bases from J; junction bases left unmatched: 11. The CDR3 region is CSVLLTGTGIYNEQFF. The CDR3 DNA reads TGCAGCGTTCTCCTGACCGGGACAGGGATCTACAATGAGCAGTTCTTC.

The gene calls are TRBV28 and TRBJ1-1; D gene uncertain. V lost 5 bases and J 4 bases, leaving 14 bases between the germline ends. CDR1 and CDR2 (germline): MDHEN, SYDVKM. This CDR3 is 14 amino acids long. The CDR3 is CASSPTVGSTEAFF. CDR3 sequence (DNA): TGTGCCAGCAGTCCGACGGTCGGGAGCACTGAAGCTTTCTTT.

The V call is TRBV15, the J call TRBJ2-5; 7 nucleotides match TRBD2. The CDR3 has 15 amino acids. CDR1 and CDR2 (germline): LNHNV, YYDKDF (reference sequence). Unmatched junction bases numbered 4, after V lost 2 bases and J lost 1 base. In nucleotides, the CDR3 is TGTGCCACCAGCAGACTAGCGGTGCTCCAAGAGACCCAGTACTTC. Translated: CATSRLAVLQETQYF.

This clone was picked up one time. Mismatch with germline at one junction end may stem from a read error. CDR3 nucleotide sequence: TGCGCCAGCAGCCAAGGATCCGGCCAGGGGGGCACAGATACGCAGTATTTT. Protein: CASSQGSGQGGTDTQYF. The chain uses TRBV7-9 and TRBJ2-3, with 7 bases that match TRBD1. Germline CDR1 reads SEHNR; CDR2 reads FQNEAQ (reference sequence). The CDR3 loop spans 17 amino acids.

This chain joins TRBV7-2 and TRBJ1-5; the D gene is possibly TRBD1 (5 bases). CDR3 length: 14 residues. Germline V CDR1 and CDR2: SGHTA, FQGNSA. Deletions cut 2 bases from V and 5 bases from J, with 10 bases between. The CDR3 is CASSLNRKYQPQHF. CDR3 nucleotides: TGTGCCAGCAGCTTAAACAGGAAGTATCAGCCCCAGCATTTT.

The CDR3 protein is CASSQLTDSLQEKLFF. In DNA, the CDR3 is TGCGCCAGCAGCCAATTAACGGACAGCCTCCAGGAAAAACTGTTTTTT. The chain combines TRBV4-3 with TRBJ1-4, with a tentative D call TRBD1 (6 bases). CDR1 LGHNA and CDR2 YSLEER come from the germline V gene. The ends were cut back, 2 bases at V and 8 bases at J, with 18 bases in the middle. This CDR3 is 16 amino acids long.